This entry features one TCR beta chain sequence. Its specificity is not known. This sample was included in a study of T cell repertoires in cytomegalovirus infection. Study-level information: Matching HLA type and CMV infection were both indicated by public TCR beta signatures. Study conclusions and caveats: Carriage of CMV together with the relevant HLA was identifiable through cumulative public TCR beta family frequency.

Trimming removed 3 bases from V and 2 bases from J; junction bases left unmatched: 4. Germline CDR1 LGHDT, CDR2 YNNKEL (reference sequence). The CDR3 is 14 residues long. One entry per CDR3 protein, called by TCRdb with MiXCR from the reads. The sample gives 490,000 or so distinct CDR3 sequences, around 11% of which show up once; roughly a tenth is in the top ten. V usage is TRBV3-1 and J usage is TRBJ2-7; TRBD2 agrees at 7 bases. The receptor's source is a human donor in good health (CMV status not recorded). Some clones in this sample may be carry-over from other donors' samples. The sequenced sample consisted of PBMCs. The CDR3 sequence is CASSQWGLPYEQYF. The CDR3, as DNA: TGTGCCAGCAGCCAGTGGGGACTACCCTACGAGCAGTACTTC.